This T cell receptor (beta chain) was obtained from a study of beta chain features in type 1 diabetes. Via CD45RO/CCR7/CD25/CD127/CD95/CD27, cells of the CD4+ naive, central memory, regulatory and stem cell-like memory subsets were sorted. Of the isolated RNA, all was reverse transcribed, and so the sequenced material was expressed TCRB transcripts. Around 3.9 million reads per sample were averaged for naive, central memory and regulatory samples. Some clones are missing from TCRdb's copy, which holds only in-frame ones; the method was immunoSEQ multiplex PCR. The sample shows 330,000 or so clones, 14% of them seen only once. The CDR3 extends over 16 amino acids. Germline V CDR1 and CDR2: SGHVS, FNYEAQ. The V gene lost 7 bases and the J gene lost 2 bases, with 20 bases spanning the gap. This clone was seen a handful of times.

The chain links TRBV7-6 to TRBJ2-5; no reliable D call. The sequence came from a man aged 30-40 years in good health. The sequenced material came from central memory CD4+ T cells from blood. CDR3 residues: CASTVGVKGIQETQYF. In DNA form, the CDR3 reads TGTGCCAGCACCGTAGGAGTGAAGGGAATACAAGAGACCCAGTACTTC.